This T cell receptor beta chain was captured by sequencing in a study of blood T cell repertoires in COVID-19. Across the study: Italy, Spain and the United States were the sources of the convalescent and acute COVID-19 samples. The analysed material was cDNA or gDNA that came from T cells, B-cell-depleted T cells, or PBMCs.

Original analysis: By means of reference gene primer amplification, nucleated cell counts were estimated. Data came from immunoSEQ multiplex PCR; TCRdb stores just in-frame clones and leaves some out. That table is the source of V, J and clone size, and D and trimming were worked out from the DNA. The data show approximately 45,000 clones, approximately 85% seen once. The sequence was collected from a human donor in a cohort sampled during active COVID-19. Sequencing used peripheral blood.

The CDR3 sequence: CASSASGGLYNEQFF. The CDR3 nucleotides read TGTGCCAGCAGTGCGTCGGGAGGACTATACAATGAGCAGTTCTTC. The V gene is TRBV28, the J gene TRBJ2-1; TRBD2 matches at 7 bases. Germline CDR1 and CDR2: MDHEN and SYDVKM. The CDR3 has 15 amino acids. V shed 5 bases, J shed 4 bases, and the junction held 8 bases outside the gene matches.